A single T cell receptor beta chain is shown here with its context. The antigen is undetermined. These data belong to a study of blood T cells in healthy people across ages. Study-level findings and limits: In long-lived donors, naive CD4+ cell counts and diversity exceeded those of aged donors. It was not possible, with unsorted PBMCs, to conclusively compare naive and antigen-experienced cells. Roughly linear age-related decline in beta diversity appeared, significant by age roughly 40.

The sample, about 9.7 milliliters of peripheral blood, was drawn from each donor. The CDR3 is 14 amino acids. V lost 4 bases to trimming and J lost 2 bases; unmatched junction nucleotides: 5. Germline CDR1 and CDR2: SGHRS and YFSETQ. A second PCR of roughly 7 to 11 cycles used a sample-barcoded 5' primer and a J-beta primer mix. TCRdb re-analysed the 5' RACE reads in MiXCR, keeping a single row per CDR3 protein. The table lists around 2 million distinct CDR3 sequences, about two fifths of them singletons, with more than 20% in the top ten. This clonotype was sampled from a human donor in good health. The material sequenced was blood. The J gene is TRBJ1-2, the V gene TRBV5-1; 7 bases match TRBD1. CDR3: CASSGGQINYGYTF. The CDR3 region has the DNA TGCGCCAGCAGCGGGGGACAGATCAACTATGGCTACACCTTC.